This record looks at one T cell receptor beta chain sequence and its context. Trimming took off 0 bases at V and 5 bases at J, with 19 bases between the two ends. CDR3 length: 17 amino acids. The V gene's germline CDR1 is SGHDT and CDR2 YYEEEE. This sample stems from a study of shared clonotypes between healthy human individuals. TCRdb's table, derived via immunoSEQ multiplex PCR, lists solely in-frame clones and lacks some. The repertoire holds around 2,000,000 clones, with 85% to 95% as singletons. Sequencing used naive CD4+ T cells sorted from blood. Described subset: CD45RA+ positively selected. This receptor was taken from a man younger than 35 in good health. This chain connects TRBV5-6 to TRBJ2-3, with D tentatively TRBD1 (6 bases). The CDR3 reads CASSLGGRKTTGDTQYF. The DNA for the CDR3 is TGTGCCAGCAGCTTGGGGGGGCGAAAAACGACAGGAGATACGCAGTATTTT.